Listed below are T cell receptor beta chains from one sample, sequenced in a study of T cells in Graves' hyperthyroidism and ophthalmopathy. TCRdb independently ran MiXCR on the multiplex PCR reads; one entry per CDR3 protein. In the table there are around 420,000 distinct CDR3 sequences, approximately 15% of which are singletons. Sample: blood. All receptors come from a woman aged 18-29 years with Graves' hyperthyroidism. CDR3s include the opening cysteine and the closing phenylalanine or tryptophan. D genes are given only for firm matches. Clone size is not always given. Where it is, it says once, few, many or a class for expanded clones.

clone size	D gene	V gene	J gene	CDR3 DNA	CDR3 protein
many	TRBD1	TRBV28	TRBJ1-1	TGTGCCAGCAGTTCGGACAGGAGGAACACTGAAGCTTTCTTT	CASSSDRRNTEAFF
many	TRBD1	TRBV6-1	TRBJ1-6	TGTGCCAGCAGTCTCCGGGACAGTAATTCACCCCTCCACTTT	CASSLRDSNSPLHF
many	-	TRBV5-6	TRBJ1-1	TGTGCCAGCAGCCCGGGACCGACGAACACTGAAGCTTTCTTT	CASSPGPTNTEAFF
-	-	TRBV24-1	TRBJ2-1	TGTGCCACCAGTGATTTTTTGGCACCTCGCAATGAGCAGTTCTTC	CATSDFLAPRNEQFF
many	-	TRBV12-3/TRBV12-4	TRBJ1-3	TGTGCCAGCAGCCGCTCTGGAAACACCATATATTTT	CASSRSGNTIYF
-	TRBD2	TRBV4-3	TRBJ2-3	TGCGCCAGCAGCCAAGGACTAGCGGGATACACAGATACGCAGTATTTT	CASSQGLAGYTDTQYF
few	TRBD1	TRBV9	TRBJ2-3	TGTGCCAGCAGCATCCAGGGGGCCCTCGCAGATACGCAGTATTTT	CASSIQGALADTQYF
-	TRBD2	TRBV9	TRBJ2-2	TGTGCCAGCAGCTTCCCAATAGCGGGAGAGATGACCGGGGAGCTGTTTTTT	CASSFPIAGEMTGELFF
few	TRBD2	TRBV30	TRBJ2-7	TGTGCCTGGCGGACTAGCGAGAGTATTTACGAGCAGTACTTC	CAWRTSESIYEQYF
-	-	TRBV6-2/TRBV6-3	TRBJ1-2	TGTGCCAGCAGTTACTCTGCTAGGGCCCCAGCTAACTATGGCTACACCTTC	CASSYSARAPANYGYTF
-	-	TRBV9	TRBJ1-1	TGTGCCAGCAGCCCCTCACCACAGCTTGGGGCAACTGAAGCTTTCTTT	CASSPSPQLGATEAFF
many	-	TRBV7-8	TRBJ1-5	TGTGCCAGCAGCTTAAGGCAGGGGTATCAGCCCCAGCATTTT	CASSLRQGYQPQHF
few	TRBD2	TRBV6-2/TRBV6-3	TRBJ2-7	TGTGCCAGCAGTTATAGCGGGAGGCCCGAGCAGTACTTC	CASSYSGRPEQYF
many	-	TRBV20-1	TRBJ2-5	TGCAGTGCCCCCCCGGGAGAGACCCAGTACTTC	CSAPPGETQYF
-	TRBD2	TRBV7-3	TRBJ2-3	TGTGCCAGCAGGTCGGCTAGCGGGAGATTTGGAGATACGCAGTATTTT	CASRSASGRFGDTQYF
few	-	TRBV10-1	TRBJ2-2	TGCGCCAGCAGTGCAGGAGTTGAAACCGGGGAGCTGTTTTTT	CASSAGVETGELFF
many	-	TRBV28	TRBJ1-1	TGTGCCAGCAGTTGGGTGGCCACTGAAGCTTTCTTT	CASSWVATEAFF
many	TRBD1	TRBV9	TRBJ2-7	TGTGCCAGCAGCACCGCCGGGACAGGGCACGAGCAGTACTTC	CASSTAGTGHEQYF
many	-	TRBV7-2	TRBJ1-5	TGTGCCAGCAGCTTAGCAAGGTCCAGGGAACAGCCCCAGCATTTT	CASSLARSREQPQHF
-	TRBD1	TRBV5-1	TRBJ1-6	TGCGCCAGCAGCCGCGGACAGGGGGATAATTCACCCCTCCACTTT	CASSRGQGDNSPLHF
few	-	TRBV28	TRBJ1-6	TGTGCCAGCAGCCCTATGGAGCAGGGAGCATATAATTCACCCCTCCACTTT	CASSPMEQGAYNSPLHF
once	TRBD2	TRBV28	TRBJ2-3	TGTGCCAGCAGTTTAGGTCGCGGGAGTCGCACAGATACGCAGTATTTT	CASSLGRGSRTDTQYF
few	-	TRBV29-1	TRBJ1-4	TGCAGCGTAATATCAGGCTCGACTAATGAAAAACTGTTTTTT	CSVISGSTNEKLFF
many	TRBD1	TRBV5-1	TRBJ2-7	TGCGCCAGCGGTGAGACAGGGATGTACGAGCAGTACTTC	CASGETGMYEQYF
-	-	TRBV2	TRBJ1-5	TGTGCCAGCAGTGAAGAGGCCATGGGTAATCAGCCCCAGCATTTT	CASSEEAMGNQPQHF
many	-	TRBV29-1	TRBJ2-1	TGCAGCGTAGACACCACTAGCTCCTACAATGAGCAGTTCTTC	CSVDTTSSYNEQFF
many	-	TRBV3-1	TRBJ1-1	TGTGCCAGCAGCCAAGAGCCGGATTGGACCACTGAAGCTTTCTTT	CASSQEPDWTTEAFF
-	TRBD2	TRBV10-1	TRBJ2-3	TGCGCCAGCAGTCCAGCGGGAGGTCTGGCAGATACGCAGTATTTT	CASSPAGGLADTQYF
many	-	TRBV28	TRBJ1-2	TGTGCCAGCACTCTGGGCGGTCTTAACTATGGCTACACCTTC	CASTLGGLNYGYTF
many	-	TRBV29-1	TRBJ2-7	TGCAGCGTTGGGAGGGGGGTAGGGGGTCTAGCCTACGAGCAGTACTTC	CSVGRGVGGLAYEQYF
-	TRBD1	TRBV6-2/TRBV6-3	TRBJ1-1	TGTGCCAGCAGTCCCCACTATAGACAGGGGCTAAGGTTCTGGAACACTGAAGCTTCCTTT	CASSPHYRQGLRFWNTEASF
many	-	TRBV28	TRBJ2-5	TGTGCCAGCAGACCATGGAGGGCCGGGGAGACCCAGTACTTC	CASRPWRAGETQYF
-	-	TRBV6-9	TRBJ1-5	TGTGCCAGCAGTTACCTTCTTCGTGGCAATCAGCCCCAGCATTTT	CASSYLLRGNQPQHF
-	-	TRBV27	TRBJ1-1	TGTGCCAGCAGTTTTGAGGGCGTGAACACTGAAGCTTTCTTT	CASSFEGVNTEAFF
many	TRBD2	TRBV7-9	TRBJ2-2	TGTGCCAGCAGTCCACTGACTAGCGGGAGTCGGAACACCGGGGAGCTGTTTTTT	CASSPLTSGSRNTGELFF
few	-	TRBV7-9	TRBJ1-2	TGTGCCAGCAGCTTAGACCCTGGCTACACCTTC	CASSLDPGYTF
-	TRBD1	TRBV30	TRBJ2-7	TGTGCCTGGAGCGACAGGGGCATGGACGAGCAGTACTTC	CAWSDRGMDEQYF
few	-	TRBV19	TRBJ1-1	TGTGCCAGTAGTATAGGAGGGGTGGTCACTGAAGCTTTCTTT	CASSIGGVVTEAFF
many	TRBD2	TRBV20-1	TRBJ2-1	TGCAGTGCTAGACCAGGACTAGCGGGAGACAATGAGCAGTTCTTC	CSARPGLAGDNEQFF
few	TRBD1	TRBV5-1	TRBJ2-7	TGCGCCAGCAGCTTGGTAGGGACAGGGACCTACGAGCAGTACTTC	CASSLVGTGTYEQYF
many	-	TRBV28	TRBJ2-7	TGTGCCAGCAGTCCCACGGGGGCCAGTAAGACGTTCGCCTACGAGCAGTACTTC	CASSPTGASKTFAYEQYF
many	-	TRBV10-3	TRBJ1-1	TGTGCCATCAGTGAGTCGGTTCGTGATGAAGCTTTCTTT	CAISESVRDEAFF
many	-	TRBV7-2	TRBJ1-6	TGTGCCAGCAGCCCTCAGGGTAATTCACCCCTCCACTTT	CASSPQGNSPLHF
few	TRBD1	TRBV28	TRBJ1-4	TGTGCCAGCAGCACGACAGGGAGACAACTGTTTTTT	CASSTTGRQLFF
-	-	TRBV28	TRBJ1-1	TGTGCCAGCAGTTTGGATGCCTGGGGGCAGCGCACTGAAGCTTTCTTT	CASSLDAWGQRTEAFF
many	-	TRBV5-1	TRBJ2-7	TGCGCCAGCAGCGAGCGGACCACTCCTTACGAGCAGTACTTC	CASSERTTPYEQYF
-	-	TRBV7-2	TRBJ1-4	TGTGCCAGCAGTCGAGCGGGGAGCCAAAATGAAAAACTGTTTTTT	CASSRAGSQNEKLFF
few	-	TRBV5-6	TRBJ1-2	TGTGCCAGCGGGGTTGGGGGCTATGGCTACACCTTC	CASGVGGYGYTF
many	TRBD2	TRBV30	TRBJ2-7	TGTGCCTGGAGTACAGAGCGGGAGCGGTCCTACGAGCAGTACTTC	CAWSTERERSYEQYF
few	-	TRBV6-1	TRBJ2-7	TGTGCCAGCAGTAGGGGACGGCTAAGCTCCTACGAGCAGTACTTC	CASSRGRLSSYEQYF
few	-	TRBV28	TRBJ1-6	TGTGCCAGCAGTATAATGCAGGGAGGGAGATCACCCCTCCACTTT	CASSIMQGGRSPLHF
few	-	TRBV27	TRBJ2-1	TGTGCCAGCACTGACGGGGTTGAGCAGTTCTTC	CASTDGVEQFF
many	-	TRBV5-1	TRBJ2-7	TGCGCCAGCAGACTCGGACTGGGGCTCGACGAGCAGTACTTC	CASRLGLGLDEQYF